This TCR beta chain was sequenced in a study of regulatory and conventional T cells in RAG deficiency. Study conclusions and caveats: RAG-deficient patients showed markedly lower Shannon entropy and higher Simpson indices than control T-cell subsets.

There are 13 residues in the CDR3. V lost 4 bases and J lost 6; bases outside the gene matches: 5. Per germline, CDR1 GTSNPN and CDR2 SVGIG (reference sequence). The assay was immunoSEQ multiplex PCR, and TCRdb's table has in-frame clones only and misses some. The data show more than 5,500 clones, 82% seen once. Turning to this clone: Its target is not known.

The sample was also linked to a second study, of regulatory T cells. From that paper: The PCR used 52 TRBV and 13 TRBJ primers.

The sequencing sample was made of CD8+ T cells sorted from blood. The V call is TRBV30, the J call TRBJ2-7; 11 positions agree with TRBD1. The clonotype comes from a human donor in good health. The CDR3: CAWNTGTGGEQYF. CDR3 in DNA: TGTGCCTGGAATACCGGGACAGGGGGCGAGCAGTACTTC.